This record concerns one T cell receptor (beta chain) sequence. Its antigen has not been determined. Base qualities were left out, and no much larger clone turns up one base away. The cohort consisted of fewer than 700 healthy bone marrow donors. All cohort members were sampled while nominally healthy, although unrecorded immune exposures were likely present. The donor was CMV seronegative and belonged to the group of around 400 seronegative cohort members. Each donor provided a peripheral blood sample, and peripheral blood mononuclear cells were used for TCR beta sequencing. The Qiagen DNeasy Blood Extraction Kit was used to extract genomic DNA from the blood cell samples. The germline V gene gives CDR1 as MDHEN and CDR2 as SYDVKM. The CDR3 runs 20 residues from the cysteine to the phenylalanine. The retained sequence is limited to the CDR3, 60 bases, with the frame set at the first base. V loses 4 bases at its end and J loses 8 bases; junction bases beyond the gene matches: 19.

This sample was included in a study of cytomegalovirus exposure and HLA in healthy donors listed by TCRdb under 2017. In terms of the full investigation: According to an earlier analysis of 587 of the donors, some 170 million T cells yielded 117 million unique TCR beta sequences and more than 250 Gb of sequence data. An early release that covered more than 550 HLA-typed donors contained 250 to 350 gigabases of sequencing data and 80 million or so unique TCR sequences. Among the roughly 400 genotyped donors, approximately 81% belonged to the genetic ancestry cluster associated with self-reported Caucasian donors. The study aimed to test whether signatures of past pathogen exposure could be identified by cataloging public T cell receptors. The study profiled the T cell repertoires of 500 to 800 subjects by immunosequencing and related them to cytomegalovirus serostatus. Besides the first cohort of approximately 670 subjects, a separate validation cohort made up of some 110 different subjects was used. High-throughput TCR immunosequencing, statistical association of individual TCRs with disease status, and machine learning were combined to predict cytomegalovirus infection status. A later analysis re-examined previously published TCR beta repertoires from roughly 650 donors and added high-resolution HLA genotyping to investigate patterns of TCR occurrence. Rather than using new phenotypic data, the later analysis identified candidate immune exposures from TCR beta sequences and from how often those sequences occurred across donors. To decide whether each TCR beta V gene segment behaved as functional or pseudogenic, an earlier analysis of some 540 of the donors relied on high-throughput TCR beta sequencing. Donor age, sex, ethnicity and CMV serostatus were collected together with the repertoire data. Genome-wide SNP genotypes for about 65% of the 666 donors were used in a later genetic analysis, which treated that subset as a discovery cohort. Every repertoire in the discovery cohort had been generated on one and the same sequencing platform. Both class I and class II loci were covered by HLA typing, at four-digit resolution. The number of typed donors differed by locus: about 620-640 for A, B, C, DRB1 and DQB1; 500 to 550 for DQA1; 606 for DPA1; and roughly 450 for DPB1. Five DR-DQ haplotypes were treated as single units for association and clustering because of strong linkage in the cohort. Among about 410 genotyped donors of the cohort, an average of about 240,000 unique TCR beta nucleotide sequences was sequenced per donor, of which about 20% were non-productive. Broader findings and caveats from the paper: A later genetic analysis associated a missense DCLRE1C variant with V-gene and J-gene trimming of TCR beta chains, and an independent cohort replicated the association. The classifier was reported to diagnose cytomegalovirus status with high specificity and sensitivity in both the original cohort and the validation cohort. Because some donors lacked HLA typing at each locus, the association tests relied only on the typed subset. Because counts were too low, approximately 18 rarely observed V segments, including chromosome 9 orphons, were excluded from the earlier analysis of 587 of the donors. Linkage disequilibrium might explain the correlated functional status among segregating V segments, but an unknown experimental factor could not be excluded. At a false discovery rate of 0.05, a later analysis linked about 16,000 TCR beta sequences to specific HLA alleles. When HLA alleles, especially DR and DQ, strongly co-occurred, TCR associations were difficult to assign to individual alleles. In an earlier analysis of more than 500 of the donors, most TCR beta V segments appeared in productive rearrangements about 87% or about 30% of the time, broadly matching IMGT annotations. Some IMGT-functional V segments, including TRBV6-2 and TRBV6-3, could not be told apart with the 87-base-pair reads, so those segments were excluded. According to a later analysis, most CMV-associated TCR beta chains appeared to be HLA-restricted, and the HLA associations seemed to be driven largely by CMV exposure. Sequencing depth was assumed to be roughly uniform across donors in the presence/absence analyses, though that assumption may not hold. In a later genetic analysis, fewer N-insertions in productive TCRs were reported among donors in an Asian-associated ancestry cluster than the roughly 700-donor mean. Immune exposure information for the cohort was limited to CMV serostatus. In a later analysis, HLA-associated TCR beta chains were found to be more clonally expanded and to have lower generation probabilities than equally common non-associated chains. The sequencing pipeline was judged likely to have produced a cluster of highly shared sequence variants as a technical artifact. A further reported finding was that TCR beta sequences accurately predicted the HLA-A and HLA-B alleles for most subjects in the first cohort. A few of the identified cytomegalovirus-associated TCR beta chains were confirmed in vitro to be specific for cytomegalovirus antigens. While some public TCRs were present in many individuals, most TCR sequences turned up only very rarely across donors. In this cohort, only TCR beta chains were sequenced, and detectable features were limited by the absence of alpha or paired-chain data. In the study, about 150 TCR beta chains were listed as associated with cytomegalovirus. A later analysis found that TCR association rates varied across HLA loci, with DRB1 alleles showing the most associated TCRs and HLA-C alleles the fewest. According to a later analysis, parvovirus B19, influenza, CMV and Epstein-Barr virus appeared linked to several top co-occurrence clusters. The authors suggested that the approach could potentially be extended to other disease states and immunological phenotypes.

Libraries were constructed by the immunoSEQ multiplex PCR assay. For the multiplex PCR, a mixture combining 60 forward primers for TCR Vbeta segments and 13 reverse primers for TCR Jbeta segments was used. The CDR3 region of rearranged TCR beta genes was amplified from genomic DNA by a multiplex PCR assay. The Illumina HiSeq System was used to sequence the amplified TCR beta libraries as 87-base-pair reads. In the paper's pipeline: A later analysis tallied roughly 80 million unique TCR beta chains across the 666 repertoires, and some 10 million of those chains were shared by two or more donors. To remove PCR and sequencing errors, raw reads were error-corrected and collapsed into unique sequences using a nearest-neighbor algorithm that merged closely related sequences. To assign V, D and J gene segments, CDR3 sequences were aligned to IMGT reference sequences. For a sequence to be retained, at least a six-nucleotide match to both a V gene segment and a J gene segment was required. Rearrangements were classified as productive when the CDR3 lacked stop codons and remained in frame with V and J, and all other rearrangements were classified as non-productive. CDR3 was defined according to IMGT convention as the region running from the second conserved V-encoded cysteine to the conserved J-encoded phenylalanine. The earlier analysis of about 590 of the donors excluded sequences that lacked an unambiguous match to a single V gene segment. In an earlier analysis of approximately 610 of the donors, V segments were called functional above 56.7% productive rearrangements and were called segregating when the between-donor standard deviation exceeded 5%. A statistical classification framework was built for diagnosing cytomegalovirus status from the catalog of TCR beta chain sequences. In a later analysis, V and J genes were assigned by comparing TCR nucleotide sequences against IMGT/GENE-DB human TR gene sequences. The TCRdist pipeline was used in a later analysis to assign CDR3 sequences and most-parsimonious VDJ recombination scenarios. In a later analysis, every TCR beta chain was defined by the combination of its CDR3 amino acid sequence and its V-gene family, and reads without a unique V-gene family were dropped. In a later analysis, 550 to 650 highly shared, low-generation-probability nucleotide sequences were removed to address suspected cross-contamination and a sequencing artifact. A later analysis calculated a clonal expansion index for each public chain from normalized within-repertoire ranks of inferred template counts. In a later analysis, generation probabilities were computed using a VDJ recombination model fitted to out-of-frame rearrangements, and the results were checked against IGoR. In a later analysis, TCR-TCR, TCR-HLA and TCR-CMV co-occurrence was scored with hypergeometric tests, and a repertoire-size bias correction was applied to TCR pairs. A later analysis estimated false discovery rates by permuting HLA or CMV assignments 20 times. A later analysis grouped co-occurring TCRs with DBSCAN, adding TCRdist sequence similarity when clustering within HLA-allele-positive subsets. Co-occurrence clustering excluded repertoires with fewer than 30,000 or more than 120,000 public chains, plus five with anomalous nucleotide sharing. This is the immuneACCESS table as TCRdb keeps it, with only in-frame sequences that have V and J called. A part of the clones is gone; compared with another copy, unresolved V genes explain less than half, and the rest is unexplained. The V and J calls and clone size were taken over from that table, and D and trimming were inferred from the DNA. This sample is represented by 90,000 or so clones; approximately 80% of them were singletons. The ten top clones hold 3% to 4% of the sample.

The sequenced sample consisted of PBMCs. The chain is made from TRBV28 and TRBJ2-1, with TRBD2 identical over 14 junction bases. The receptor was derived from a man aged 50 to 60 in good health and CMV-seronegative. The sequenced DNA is TGTGCCAGCAGTTACCCCACCGGGACTAGCGGGAGTCTGGGGAAGCATGAGCAGTTCTTC. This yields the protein CASSYPTGTSGSLGKHEQFF. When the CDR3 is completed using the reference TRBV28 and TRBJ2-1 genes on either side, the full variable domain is DVKVTQSSRYLVKRTGEKVFLECVQDMDHENMFWYRQDPGLGLRLIYFSYDVKMKEKGDIPEGYSVSREKKERFSLILESASTNQTSMYLCASSYPTGTSGSLGKHEQFFGPGTRLTVL.